What follows describes a single T cell receptor (beta chain). Its specificity is unknown. Hyperthyroidism patients were newly diagnosed, had disease duration under 2 months, and were aged 18 to 65 years. From RNA transcripts, TCR beta CDR3 regions were amplified. A set of HTBI primers served as the primers for a first-round RT-PCR of the TCR CDR3. TCRdb reanalysed the multiplex PCR reads using MiXCR and keeps one entry per CDR3 protein. The sample has some 370,000 distinct CDR3 sequences; about a sixth are singletons. CDR1 is SEHNR, CDR2 FQNEAQ, per germline (reference sequence). This CDR3 contains 18 residues. V shed 2 bases and J 1 base; nucleotides not matched to a gene: 10. This specimen comes from a study of T cells in Graves' hyperthyroidism and ophthalmopathy. Points from the study as a whole: Peripheral blood also featured most of the thyroid clonotypes expanded above 0.001. Ophthalmopathy was distinguished from stable hyperthyroidism by 13 V-J signatures.

This receptor was obtained from a woman aged 25-40 years with Graves' hyperthyroidism that later progressed to Graves' ophthalmopathy. The rearrangement links TRBV7-9 to TRBJ1-2; 10 positions match TRBD1. The sequencing sample was made of blood. CDR3 region: CASSLLWDRGLGNYGYTF. The CDR3 DNA is TGTGCCAGCAGCTTATTGTGGGACAGGGGCCTCGGTAACTATGGCTACACCTTC.